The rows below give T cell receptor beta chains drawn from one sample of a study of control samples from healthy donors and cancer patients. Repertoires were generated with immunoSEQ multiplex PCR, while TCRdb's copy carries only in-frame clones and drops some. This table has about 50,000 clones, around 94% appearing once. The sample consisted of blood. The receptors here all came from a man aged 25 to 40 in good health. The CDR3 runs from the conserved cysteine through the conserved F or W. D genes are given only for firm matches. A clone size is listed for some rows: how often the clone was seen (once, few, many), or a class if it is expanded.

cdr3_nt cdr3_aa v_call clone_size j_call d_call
TGTGCCAGCTTTGAGGGGGGTGATACGCAGTATTTT CASFEGGDTQYF TRBV2 - TRBJ2-3 -
TGTGCCAGCACCTCAGGAATTGGGAACACCATATATTTT CASTSGIGNTIYF TRBV11-2 - TRBJ1-3 -
TGTGCCAGCAGTTACTCGCAAAACTTTTTGGGACATACGAACACTGAAGCTTTCTTT CASSYSQNFLGHTNTEAFF TRBV6-2/TRBV6-3 once TRBJ1-1 -
TGTGCCAGCAGCCAACACAGGGAAGTAGGTCCTAATGAAAAACTGTTTTTT CASSQHREVGPNEKLFF TRBV4-2 - TRBJ1-4 -
TGTGCCATCAGCGATTCTACTCTAGCGGGGGGGCACGAGCAGTACTTC CAISDSTLAGGHEQYF TRBV10-3 - TRBJ2-7 TRBD2
TGTGCCAGCAGCACGACAGGGCCCGGCACAGATACGCAGTATTTT CASSTTGPGTDTQYF TRBV6-5 - TRBJ2-3 TRBD1
TGTGCCAGCAGCTTCGGGCGGGGGGGGACTGAAGCTTTCTTT CASSFGRGGTEAFF TRBV7-9 - TRBJ1-1 -
TGTGCCTGGAGTGTACGTACTCCCGGAATGAATGAGCAGTTCTTC CAWSVRTPGMNEQFF TRBV30 - TRBJ2-1 -
TGTGCCAGCAGCGTACAGGAGGGCGTCTACAATGAGCAGTTCTTC CASSVQEGVYNEQFF TRBV9 - TRBJ2-1 -
TGTGCCAGCTCACCACCGGACAGGGGATATGGCTACACCTTC CASSPPDRGYGYTF TRBV18 - TRBJ1-2 TRBD1
TGTGCCAGCAGTGTTTCCCCGGGTCTAATAATTCAACCCCTCCACTTT CASSVSPGLIIQPLHF TRBV27 - TRBJ1-6 -
TGTGCCAGCAGTCTTCTAGGGCCAGGGGGCTACACCTTC CASSLLGPGGYTF TRBV28 - TRBJ1-2 -
TGTGCCAGCAGTTCTGACAGGAACAATGAGCAGTTCTTC CASSSDRNNEQFF TRBV5-6 - TRBJ2-1 -
TGCAGCGCTCAGACAGGCGGAGGGACTGAAGCTTTCTTT CSAQTGGGTEAFF TRBV29-1 - TRBJ1-1 -
TGTGCCACCAGCGCTACCCGGGGGCTTCCAAGTCCCTATGGCTACACCTTC CATSATRGLPSPYGYTF TRBV15 - TRBJ1-2 -
TGCGCCAGCAGCCAGGGCTCCCCGGGCAATACGCAGTATTTT CASSQGSPGNTQYF TRBV4-1 once TRBJ2-3 -
TGTGCCAGCAGCTCCCCGGAGCGGGGGGCATACTACAATGAGCAGTTCTTC CASSSPERGAYYNEQFF TRBV7-2 - TRBJ2-1 TRBD2
TGTGCCAGCAATACGGACAGGGCCCCCTACGAGCAGTACTTC CASNTDRAPYEQYF TRBV2 - TRBJ2-7 TRBD1
TGTGCCAGCAAAATGGGGGCGCAGGGCACTGAAGCTTTCTTT CASKMGAQGTEAFF TRBV6-6 - TRBJ1-1 -
TGCGCCAGCAGCCAAGTCTCGAGCGGGAGCCCTAAAAACACCGGGGAGCTGTTTTTT CASSQVSSGSPKNTGELFF TRBV4-1 - TRBJ2-2 TRBD2
TGCAGCGTTGATGGTACTATAAGTGGCTACACCTTC CSVDGTISGYTF TRBV29-1 - TRBJ1-2 -
TGTGCCAGCTCTCCTCCCGGATCTAATGAAAAACTGTTTTTT CASSPPGSNEKLFF TRBV2 - TRBJ1-4 -
TGTGCCAGCAGCTCCTCCGCCACTGAAGCTTTCTTT CASSSSATEAFF TRBV13 - TRBJ1-1 -
TGTGCCAGTAGTATAGGCCTATTGAACACTGAAGCTTTCTTT CASSIGLLNTEAFF TRBV19 - TRBJ1-1 -
TGTGCCAGCAGCTTAGGGGCTAATGAAAAACTGTTTTTT CASSLGANEKLFF TRBV7-9 - TRBJ1-4 -
TGTGCCAGCAGCTCAACAACAGGGGCGGGGGACACTGAAGCTTTCTTT CASSSTTGAGDTEAFF TRBV7-9 - TRBJ1-1 TRBD1
TGTGCCAGCAGTTACAGGGGCGCTGAAAAACTGTTTTTT CASSYRGAEKLFF TRBV6-5 - TRBJ1-4 -
TGTGCCAGCAGCCTCCGGGGTAGCGGGACCACCACCTACAATGAGCAGTTCTTC CASSLRGSGTTTYNEQFF TRBV7-9 - TRBJ2-1 TRBD2
TGTGCCAGCAGCTTTGGGAATAGGTGGCAGGGCACAGATACGCAGTATTTT CASSFGNRWQGTDTQYF TRBV7-9 - TRBJ2-3 -
TGTGCCAGTAGGGACAGGGCAGCAACTAATGAAAAACTGTTTTTT CASRDRAATNEKLFF TRBV2 - TRBJ1-4 TRBD1
TGTGCCAGCAGTTTAACCGGAAACACCATATATTTT CASSLTGNTIYF TRBV28 - TRBJ1-3 -
TGCAGCGTTCTAGATGCGAGGGGGGTCAGCACAGATACGCAGTATTTT CSVLDARGVSTDTQYF TRBV29-1 - TRBJ2-3 -
TGCGCCAGTGGAGGTAATTTACTAACGAATGAGCAGTTCTTC CASGGNLLTNEQFF TRBV10-1 once TRBJ2-1 -
TGTGCCAGCAGAAGCCAGAGGAACACTGAAGCTTTCTTT CASRSQRNTEAFF TRBV6-5 - TRBJ1-1 -
TGTGCCAGCAACCCGGGACTAGCGGTCACAGATACGCAGTATTTT CASNPGLAVTDTQYF TRBV5-8 - TRBJ2-3 TRBD2
TGTGCCAGCAGTTTACGGCTAGCGGGACAAGAGACCCAGTACTTC CASSLRLAGQETQYF TRBV28 few TRBJ2-5 TRBD2
TGTGCCTGGAGTGTCGCGGGGGGTCCCTACGAGCAGTACTTC CAWSVAGGPYEQYF TRBV30 - TRBJ2-7 TRBD2
TGTGCCAGCAGCGAGGGACACCTTCAGCCCCAGCATTTT CASSEGHLQPQHF TRBV7-9 once TRBJ1-5 -
TGCGCCAGCAGCGAGGGACAGCCTAATTCACCCCTCCACTTT CASSEGQPNSPLHF TRBV5-1 - TRBJ1-6 TRBD1
TGTGCCAGCAGCTGGCGGACTAGCGGGGGCGGGCAGTTCTTC CASSWRTSGGGQFF TRBV11-1 - TRBJ2-1 TRBD2
TGTGCCAGCAGTTACCCCACTAGCGGGGGGGCCCAGGAGACCCAGTACTTC CASSYPTSGGAQETQYF TRBV6-2/TRBV6-3 - TRBJ2-5 TRBD2
TGTGCCTGGGACAGAGACTCTGGAAACACCATATATTTT CAWDRDSGNTIYF TRBV30 - TRBJ1-3 -
TGTGCCAGCAGCTGGAGAGACAGGGAGAATTCACCCCTCCACTTT CASSWRDRENSPLHF TRBV5-5 - TRBJ1-6 TRBD1
TGTGCCAGCAGCCTTCACAGGGGGCTCTCGCCCTACAATGAGCAGTTCTTC CASSLHRGLSPYNEQFF TRBV11-2 - TRBJ2-1 TRBD1
TGTGCCAGCAGTGAAGACAGCCTGGTCGCTTTCTTT CASSEDSLVAFF TRBV2 - TRBJ1-1 -
TGCAGTGCTAGTCCCAGGGGATCACCCCTCCACTTT CSASPRGSPLHF TRBV20-1 - TRBJ1-6 -
TGTGCCAGCTCACCACCCTCTCAGCTCATGAACACTGAAGCTTTCTTT CASSPPSQLMNTEAFF TRBV18 - TRBJ1-1 -
TGTGCCAGCAGCTTCACAGGGGGCTATGGCTACACCTTC CASSFTGGYGYTF TRBV28 - TRBJ1-2 TRBD1
TGTGCCAGCAGCCAAGACAGACTCAGCGCCTATGAAAAACTGTTTTTT CASSQDRLSAYEKLFF TRBV3-1/TRBV3-2 once TRBJ1-4 -
TGTGCCAGTAGTGACATTCGGAATCAGCCCCAGCATTTT CASSDIRNQPQHF TRBV19 - TRBJ1-5 -
TGTGCCAGCAGCTTGTGGGGGGGCGAAGCTTTCTTT CASSLWGGEAFF TRBV5-4 - TRBJ1-1 -
TGTGCCAGCAGTGAATCCCCAGGGGGTAGCACAGATACGCAGTATTTT CASSESPGGSTDTQYF TRBV25-1 once TRBJ2-3 TRBD1
TGTGCCAGCTTGCGGCACCCTAGCTATGGCTACACCTTC CASLRHPSYGYTF TRBV6-5 - TRBJ1-2 -
TGTGCCAGCAGCTCAAAGTACCGGGACAGGCCCTACGAGCAGTACTTC CASSSKYRDRPYEQYF TRBV7-6 - TRBJ2-7 TRBD1
TGTGCCAGCTCACCATCGGGGCGGACTGAAGCTTTCTTT CASSPSGRTEAFF TRBV18 - TRBJ1-1 -